What follows are 9 T cell receptor beta chains derived from one specimen sequenced in a study of vaccination and CD4 T cells after COVID-19. The Oncomine TCR Beta short-read assay sequenced DNA from cultured CD4+ T cells. MiXCR, applied by TCRdb to the PCR reads, yields one record per CDR3 protein. The sample lists around 18,000 distinct CDR3 sequences; under 60% were seen once. The antigens of these receptors remain unknown. Regarding treatment: approximately 10-day PBMC culture with coronavirus spike peptide pools or control peptides (ViraFEST assay). The sequencing here drew on CD4+ T cells from blood, cultured in vitro, taken after SARS-CoV-2 vaccination. The receptors shown here come from a human donor who had recovered from COVID-19.

There are a few counts of this clonotype. The chain links TRBV5-1 to TRBJ2-7; no clear D gene. V lost 2 bases to trimming and J lost 5 bases, with 14 bases between them. The length of the CDR3 is 14 residues. Germline V lookup: CDR1 SGHRS, CDR2 YFSETQ. The CDR3 DNA follows: TGCGCCAGCAGCTTTTCTGGGGAAGAGGACGAGCAGTACTTC. This translates into CASSFSGEEDEQYF.

The sample holds one count of this clonotype. The chain has TRBV6-1 and TRBJ1-3; 10 bases align to TRBD1. This CDR3 has 17 amino acids. V shed 6 bases and J 2 bases; nucleotides not matched to a gene: 10. The germline V gene encodes CDR1 MNHNS and CDR2 SASEGT. This CDR3 reads CASRKPGQGFTGNTIYF. CDR3 coding DNA: TGTGCCAGCAGAAAACCGGGACAGGGGTTCACTGGAAACACCATATATTTT.

The chain recombines TRBV27 with TRBJ2-7, with 10 bases identical to TRBD1. The germline V gene encodes CDR1 MNHEY and CDR2 SMNVEV (reference sequence). The CDR3 totals 14 residues. Losses at the gene ends were 3 bases for V and 3 bases for J; bases not matched to a gene: 2. The CDR3 is CASSLGDRGYEQYF. The DNA for the CDR3 is TGTGCCAGCAGTTTGGGGGACAGGGGCTACGAGCAGTACTTC.

The chain couples TRBV4-1 to TRBJ2-5; TRBD2 matches 8 bases. Germline V CDR1 and CDR2: MGHRA, YSYEKL. V was pared by 1 base and J by 3 bases, with 4 bases of the junction left unmatched. The CDR3 covers 15 residues. The CDR3 sequence: CASSQAGTSKETQYF. In DNA form, the CDR3 reads TGCGCCAGCAGCCAAGCCGGGACTAGTAAAGAGACCCAGTACTTC.

This rearrangement joins TRBV6-1 to TRBJ1-1, with TRBD1 matching 9 bases. Germline V gives CDR1 MNHNS, CDR2 SASEGT. With V trimmed by 9 bases and J by 2 bases, 13 bases remained unmatched. The CDR3 is made up of 16 amino acids. The CDR3, as DNA: TGTGCCAGTTATTCCGGGACAGGGACGATTAACACTGAAGCTTTCTTT. This translates into CASYSGTGTINTEAFF.

The chain employs TRBV7-2 and TRBJ2-1, with 12 bases aligning to TRBD2. The CDR3 has 15 amino acids. In germline, CDR1 is SGHTA, CDR2 FQGNSA. V shed 4 bases and J 2 bases; nucleotides not matched to a gene: 0. The CDR3: CASSSSGRAYNEQFF. CDR3 sequence (DNA): TGTGCCAGCAGCTCTAGCGGGAGGGCCTACAATGAGCAGTTCTTC.

The table lists this clonotype with a few counts. This rearrangement joins TRBV6-1 to TRBJ1-1; possibly TRBD1 for D (5 bases). V dropped 6 bases and J dropped 6 bases, with 26 bases sitting between them. The germline V gene encodes CDR1 MNHNS and CDR2 SASEGT. The CDR3 sequence is 17 residues long. CDR3 DNA: TGTGCCAGCAGCCCCGTGGGCGCAGGGAGGTCGGTACCTGAAGCTTTCTTT. It is translated as CASSPVGAGRSVPEAFF.

This clonotype was seen a few times. This chain connects TRBV6-2 or TRBV6-3 to TRBJ1-2; D not certain. Germline V gives CDR1 MNHEY, CDR2 SVGEGT. This CDR3 comprises 12 residues. V lost 0 bases, J lost 6 bases, and 5 bases lay in between. The CDR3 protein is CASSYSIDGYTF. In nucleotides, the CDR3 is TGTGCCAGCAGTTACTCTATCGATGGCTACACCTTC.

This clonotype was detected a few times. The chain employs TRBV15 and TRBJ1-3; no firm D call. The CDR3 covers 15 residues. V was shortened by 1 base and J by 1 base, with 8 bases between the two germline ends. CDR1 is LNHNV and CDR2 is YYDKDF in the germline V gene (reference sequence). CDR3 amino acids: CATSRGIPSGNTIYF. The CDR3 DNA sequence: TGTGCCACCAGCAGAGGGATTCCTTCTGGAAACACCATATATTTT.